This entry features one T cell receptor beta chain sequence. These data come from a study of blood T cell repertoires in COVID-19. Background on the study: PBMCs, B-cell-depleted T cells, or T cells provided the cDNA or gDNA that made up the material.

The table came from immunoSEQ multiplex PCR; TCRdb's copy has only in-frame clones and leaves some out. The data contain some 150,000 clones, approximately 84% of them singletons. V lost 1 base to trimming and J lost 6 bases, with 12 bases between them. The CDR3 runs to 15 residues. From germline, CDR1 is MNHNS and CDR2 SASEGT. The clonotype originates from a man in his forties who had recovered from COVID-19. The sequencing sample was made of peripheral blood. This chain joins TRBV6-1 and TRBJ1-4; D unresolved. CDR3 sequence: CASSEGEGHYEKLFF. The CDR3 DNA sequence: TGTGCCAGCAGTGAAGGAGAGGGCCACTATGAAAAACTGTTTTTT.